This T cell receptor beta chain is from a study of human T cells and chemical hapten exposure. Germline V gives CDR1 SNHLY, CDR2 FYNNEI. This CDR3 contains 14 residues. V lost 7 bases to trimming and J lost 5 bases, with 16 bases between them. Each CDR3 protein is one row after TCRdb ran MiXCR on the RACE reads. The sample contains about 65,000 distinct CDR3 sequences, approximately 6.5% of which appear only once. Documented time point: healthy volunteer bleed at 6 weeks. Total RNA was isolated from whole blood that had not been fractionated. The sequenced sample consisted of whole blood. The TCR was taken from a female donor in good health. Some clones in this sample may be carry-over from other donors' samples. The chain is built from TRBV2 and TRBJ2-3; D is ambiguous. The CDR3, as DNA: TGTGCCAGCACCCGACCCCTCTTGAGAGATACGCAGTATTTT. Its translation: CASTRPLLRDTQYF.